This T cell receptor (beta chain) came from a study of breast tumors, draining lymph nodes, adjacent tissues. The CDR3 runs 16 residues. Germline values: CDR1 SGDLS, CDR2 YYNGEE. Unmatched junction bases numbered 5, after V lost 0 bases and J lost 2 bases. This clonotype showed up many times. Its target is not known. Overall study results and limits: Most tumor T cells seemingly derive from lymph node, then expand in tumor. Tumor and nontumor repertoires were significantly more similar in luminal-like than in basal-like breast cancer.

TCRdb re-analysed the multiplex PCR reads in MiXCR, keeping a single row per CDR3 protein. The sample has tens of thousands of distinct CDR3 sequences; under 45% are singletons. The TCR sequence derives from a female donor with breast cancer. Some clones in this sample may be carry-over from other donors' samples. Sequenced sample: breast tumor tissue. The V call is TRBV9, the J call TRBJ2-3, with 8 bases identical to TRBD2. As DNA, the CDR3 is TGTGCCAGCAGCGTAGAGGTAGCGGGACCCACAGATACGCAGTATTTT. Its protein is CASSVEVAGPTDTQYF. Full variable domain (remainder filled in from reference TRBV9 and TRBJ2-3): DSGVTQTPKHLITATGQRVTLRCSPRSGDLSVYWYQQSLDQGLQFLIQYYNGEERAKGNILERFSAQQFPDLHSELNLSSLELGDSALYFCASSVEVAGPTDTQYFGPGTRLTVL.